This T cell receptor beta chain derives from a study of cytomegalovirus exposure and HLA in healthy donors. Notes on the study in general: Immune exposure data for these donors was limited to CMV serostatus.

To note about this clone: The antigen is not known.

The V and J ends lost 4 bases and 4 bases respectively, with 6 bases between them. This CDR3 has 12 amino acids. Looked up from germline, CDR1 is SGHTA and CDR2 is FQGNSA. Vbeta (60) and Jbeta (13) primers were used in the PCR. The assay was immunoSEQ multiplex PCR, and TCRdb's table has in-frame clones only and misses some. The specimen's table records under 150,000 clones. The clonotype comes from a woman in her thirties or forties in good health and CMV-seronegative. The rearrangement joins TRBV7-2 to TRBJ2-3; D perhaps matches TRBD1 (5 bases). Sequenced sample: PBMCs. This CDR3 reads CASSSGPDTQYF. In DNA form, the CDR3 reads TGTGCCAGCAGCTCAGGGCCAGATACGCAGTATTTT. Variable domain in full (rest from reference TRBV7-2 and TRBJ2-3): GAGVSQSPSNKVTEKGKDVELRCDPISGHTALYWYRQSLGQGLEFLIYFQGNSAPDKSGLPSDRFSAERTGGSVSTLTIQRTQQEDSAVYLCASSSGPDTQYFGPGTRLTVL.